The 16 T cell receptor beta chains below all came from one sample that was sequenced in a study of radiotherapy plus CTLA-4 blockade in lung cancer. Method: immunoSEQ multiplex PCR; TCRdb's copy keeps in-frame clones and lacks some. The repertoire consists of around 130,000 clones, with approximately 90% occurring once and the leading ten covering 6.9%. The sequencing used peripheral blood, collected from a patient treated with radiotherapy plus ipilimumab. These receptors were taken from a human donor with non-small cell lung cancer that progressed on radiotherapy plus ipilimumab.

This chain joins TRBV6-1 and TRBJ1-1; possible D gene TRBD1, 6 bases. Germline CDR1 is MNHNS and CDR2 is SASEGT. Trimming stripped 8 bases from V and 3 bases from J, with 19 bases between. CDR3 length: 15 residues. CDR3 DNA sequence: TGTGCCAGCGGGAGCTACGGGGGCGAGGACACTGAAGCTTTCTTT. It specifies CASGSYGGEDTEAFF.

This chain links TRBV27 with TRBJ2-7; tentatively, D is TRBD2 (6 bases). V lost 1 base to trimming and J lost 5 bases, with 24 bases between them. CDR1 and CDR2 from the germline V gene are MNHEY and SMNVEV (reference sequence). The CDR3 spans 18 residues. In DNA form, the CDR3 reads TGTGCCAGCAGTTTATGGGGGAAGGGAGAGGGACTCGGCGACGAGCAGTACTTC. Protein product: CASSLWGKGEGLGDEQYF.

The chain is built from TRBV29-1 and TRBJ1-2, with D possibly matching TRBD1 (5 bases). V was shortened by 7 bases and J by 6 bases, with 12 bases between the two germline ends. Germline loops: CDR1 SQVTM, CDR2 ANQGSEA. The CDR3 consists of 11 residues. CDR3 residues: CSGGGTNGYTF. The CDR3 DNA sequence: TGCAGCGGGGGAGGGACGAATGGCTACACCTTC.

The rearrangement links TRBV2 to TRBJ1-5; D not certain. Per the germline V gene, CDR1 is SNHLY and CDR2 is FYNNEI. Trimming stripped 7 bases from V and 0 bases from J, with 10 bases between. The CDR3 contains 14 residues. For the CDR3, the DNA is TGTGCCAGCAATGGAGGAAATAGCAATCAGCCCCAGCATTTT. It encodes CASNGGNSNQPQHF. Using reference TRBV2 and TRBJ1-5 for the parts outside the CDR3, the full variable domain is EPEVTQTPSHQVTQMGQEVILRCVPISNHLYFYWYRQILGQKVEFLVSFYNNEISEKSEIFDDQFSVERPDGSNFTLKIRSTKLEDSAMYFCASNGGNSNQPQHFGDGTRLSIL.

This clone was counted between two and nine times. V usage is TRBV21-1 and J usage is TRBJ1-4; the table gives TRBD1 as D, unverified against the DNA. TRBV21-1 is marked as a pseudogene. This CDR3 is 15 amino acids long. CDR3 DNA: TGTGCCAGCAGCAAAAAAATATTCCGACAGGGAAAACTGTTTTTT. It translates to CASSKKIFRQGKLFF.

The chain employs TRBV6-5 and TRBJ2-1; 7 bases are shared with TRBD2. Germline CDR1 reads MNHEY; CDR2 reads SVGAGI. V gave up 6 bases and J gave up 2 bases; unmatched junction bases: 7. The CDR3 covers 15 residues. CDR3 sequence reads: CASRASGGAYNEQFF. CDR3 nucleotides: TGTGCCAGCAGAGCTAGCGGAGGGGCCTACAATGAGCAGTTCTTC.

J is TRBJ1-1 and V is TRBV18; D remains unclear. CDR3 length: 14 residues. CDR1 KGHSH and CDR2 LQKENI come from the germline V gene. V was clipped by 7 bases and J by 1 base, with 13 bases between them. In DNA, the CDR3 is TGTGCCAGCTACCCGGATCTACGGAACACTGAAGCTTTCTTT. It specifies CASYPDLRNTEAFF.

This chain joins TRBV6-5 and TRBJ1-3; TRBD1 is a possible D gene (6 bases). From germline, CDR1 is MNHEY and CDR2 SVGAGI. With 6 bases removed from V and 1 base from J, the gap between germline ends came to 13 bases. This CDR3 has 15 residues. The CDR3 protein is CASRGATGSGNTIYF. In nucleotides, the CDR3 is TGTGCCAGCAGGGGTGCTACAGGGTCTGGAAACACCATATATTTT.

This clone is a singleton in its sample. This chain links TRBV5-1 with TRBJ2-7, with 9 bases identical to TRBD2. V was clipped by 2 bases and J by 2 bases; unmatched bases: 8. This CDR3 is 16 amino acids long. CDR1 and CDR2 from the germline V gene are SGHRS and YFSETQ. The CDR3 sequence: CASSFIAGGGPYEQYF. CDR3 coding DNA: TGCGCCAGCAGCTTCATCGCGGGAGGGGGCCCCTACGAGCAGTACTTC.

The chain uses TRBV27 and TRBJ1-4, with D unresolved. This CDR3 comprises 15 residues. Germline CDR1 reads MNHEY; CDR2 reads SMNVEV (reference sequence). The V gene lost 3 bases and the J gene lost 3 bases, with 11 bases spanning the gap. CDR3 DNA: TGTGCCAGCAGTTTTATAGGCGGTCCTAATGAAAAACTGTTTTTT. Encoded protein: CASSFIGGPNEKLFF.

The rearrangement uses TRBV4-1 and TRBJ2-5; D not certain. Trimming removed 5 bases from V and 5 bases from J, with 18 bases in between. Germline V gives CDR1 MGHRA, CDR2 YSYEKL. The CDR3 has 15 amino acids. Written as DNA, the CDR3 is TGCGCCAGCAGCAGGGTTATGGCAGGATTGGAGACCCAGTACTTC. It specifies CASSRVMAGLETQYF.

The chain recombines TRBV9 with TRBJ2-1, with 8 bases matching TRBD2. V lost 3 bases, J lost 3 bases, and 5 bases stayed unmatched. The CDR3 contains 15 residues. Germline V lookup: CDR1 SGDLS, CDR2 YYNGEE. The chain's CDR3 is CASSAGLADYNEQFF. The CDR3 DNA sequence: TGTGCCAGCAGCGCAGGACTAGCAGACTACAATGAGCAGTTCTTC. Using reference TRBV9 and TRBJ2-1 for the parts outside the CDR3, the full variable domain is DSGVTQTPKHLITATGQRVTLRCSPRSGDLSVYWYQQSLDQGLQFLIQYYNGEERAKGNILERFSAQQFPDLHSELNLSSLELGDSALYFCASSAGLADYNEQFFGPGTRLTVL.

This chain joins TRBV29-1 and TRBJ2-7; D is unresolved. Trimming took off 2 bases at V and 2 bases at J, with 13 bases between the two ends. The CDR3 length is 14 residues. The V gene's germline CDR1 is SQVTM and CDR2 ANQGSEA. CDR3 sequence: CSVEWSEKPYEQYF. CDR3 bases: TGCAGCGTTGAATGGTCAGAGAAGCCCTACGAGCAGTACTTC.

This chain connects TRBV14 to TRBJ2-2; D gene unclear. The CDR3 sequence is 13 residues long. Germline V gene lookup returns CDR1 SGHDN and CDR2 FVKESK. V was cut by 2 bases and J by 8 bases, with 9 bases left in between. Written as DNA, the CDR3 is TGTGCCAGCAGCCAAAGTACGCTGGGGGAGCTGTTTTTT. Its translation is CASSQSTLGELFF.

The chain recombines TRBV18 with TRBJ1-1; D is uncertain. The length of the CDR3 is 13 residues. Trimming stripped 1 base from V and 10 bases from J, with 13 bases between. In germline, CDR1 is KGHSH, CDR2 LQKENI. CDR3 region: CASSPLDLLGAFF. As DNA, the CDR3 is TGTGCCAGCTCACCACTGGATTTACTGGGAGCTTTCTTT.

V and J are TRBV11-3 and TRBJ2-2; 11 nucleotides agree with TRBD2. Germline V gene data show CDR1 as SGHNT and CDR2 as YENEEA. V lost 5 bases and J lost 5; bases outside the gene matches: 7. The length of the CDR3 is 16 residues. The CDR3 spells CASSRIAGGRTGELFF. CDR3 bases: TGTGCCAGCAGCCGAATAGCGGGAGGGCGAACCGGGGAGCTGTTTTTT.